These 5 T cell receptor beta chains share one sample of origin, sequenced in a study of blood T cell repertoires in COVID-19. The assay was immunoSEQ multiplex PCR, and TCRdb's table has in-frame clones only and misses some. The table shows almost 200,000 clones, with 75% to 85% occurring only once. Sequencing used peripheral blood. The origin of the receptors is a woman aged 40 to 50 with COVID-19, enrolled during active disease.

The chain couples TRBV10-1 to TRBJ2-3; perhaps TRBD1 as D (5 bases). The CDR3 is 14 residues long. Per germline, CDR1 WNHNN and CDR2 SYGVQD (reference sequence). V gave up 8 bases and J gave up 0 bases, with 12 bases separating them. CDR3 sequence reads: CASGQQASTDTQYF. CDR3 nucleotides: TGCGCCAGCGGTCAACAGGCTAGCACAGATACGCAGTATTTT.

V and J are TRBV25-1 and TRBJ2-4, with D perhaps TRBD2 (6 bases). From germline, CDR1 is MGHDK and CDR2 SYGVNS. The CDR3 is 13 amino acids. The V end lost 7 bases, the J end lost 6 bases, and 13 bases lay between the germline ends. The CDR3 DNA reads as TGTGCCAGCATCATGTCCGGGGGAAACATTCAGTACTTC. Translated: CASIMSGGNIQYF.

The chain links TRBV3-1 (or the pseudogene TRBV3-2) to TRBJ2-5, with TRBD2 identical over 15 bases. Germline CDR1 is LGHDT and CDR2 is YNNKEL (reference sequence). Trimming at V came to 4 bases and at J to 4 bases, leaving 7 bases not matched to a gene. This CDR3 region has 17 residues. The CDR3 protein is CASSPRTSGGARETQYF. The CDR3 DNA reads TGTGCCAGCAGCCCGAGGACTAGCGGGGGGGCCAGAGAGACCCAGTACTTC.

V gene TRBV10-3 combines with J gene TRBJ2-5; TRBD1 agrees at 7 bases. The CDR3 totals 12 residues. Germline lookup yields CDR1 ENHRY and CDR2 SYGVKD. The trim removed 10 bases at V and 1 base at J, leaving 3 bases unmatched. The CDR3 coding sequence is TGTGCCACCCAGGGGGTCCAAGAGACCCAGTACTTC. It yields the protein CATQGVQETQYF.

The chain couples TRBV14 to TRBJ1-5; D is unclear. The germline V gene has CDR1 SGHDN and CDR2 FVKESK. The CDR3 contains 17 residues. V gave up 0 bases and J gave up 4 bases, with 16 bases separating them. The CDR3 coding sequence is TGTGCCAGCAGCCAAGATTGGGCGCCACAACAAAATCAGCCCCAGCATTTT. Encoded protein: CASSQDWAPQQNQPQHF.